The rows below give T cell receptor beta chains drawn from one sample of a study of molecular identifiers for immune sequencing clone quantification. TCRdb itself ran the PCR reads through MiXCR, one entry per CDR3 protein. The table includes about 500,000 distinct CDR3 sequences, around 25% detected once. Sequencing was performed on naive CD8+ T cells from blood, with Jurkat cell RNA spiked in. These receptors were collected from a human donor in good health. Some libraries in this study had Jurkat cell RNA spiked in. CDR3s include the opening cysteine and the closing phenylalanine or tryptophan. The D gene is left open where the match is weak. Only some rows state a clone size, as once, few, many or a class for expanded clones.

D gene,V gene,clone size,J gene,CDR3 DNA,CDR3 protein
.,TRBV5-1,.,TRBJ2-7,TGCGCCAGCAGGGTTGAGGGGGACGTCGGTTACGAGCAGTACTTC,CASRVEGDVGYEQYF
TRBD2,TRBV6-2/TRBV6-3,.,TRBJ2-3,TGTGCCAGCAGTTATGGGGCGGGAGAGCCCACAGATACGCAGTATTTT,CASSYGAGEPTDTQYF
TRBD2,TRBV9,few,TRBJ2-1,TGTGCCAGCAGCTCAGGACTAGCGGGAGGGCCTGGGGTAGACAATGAGCAGTTCTTC,CASSSGLAGGPGVDNEQFF
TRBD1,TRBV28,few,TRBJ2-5,TGTGCCAGCAGATCGGGACAGGGGGAGACCCAGTACTTC,CASRSGQGETQYF
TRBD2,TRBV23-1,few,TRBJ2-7,TGCGCCAGCTCCCACTGGTCTAGCGGGAGGGCCCAGGCCTACGAGCAGTACTTC,CASSHWSSGRAQAYEQYF
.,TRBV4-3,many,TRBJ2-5,TGCGCCAGCAGCCAATCTCCGGGACTGGGAGAGACCCAGTACTTC,CASSQSPGLGETQYF
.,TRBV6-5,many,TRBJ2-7,TGTGCCAGCAGTTACTCGTCGGGCTGGGAGCAGTACTTC,CASSYSSGWEQYF
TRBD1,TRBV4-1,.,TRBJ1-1,TGCGCCAGCAGCCAAGAAGTACAGGGGTGGTACACTGAAGCTTTCTTT,CASSQEVQGWYTEAFF
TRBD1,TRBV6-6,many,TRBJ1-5,TGTGCCAGGAACCGGGACAGGGACGCAGGTGATCAGCCCCAGCATTTT,CARNRDRDAGDQPQHF
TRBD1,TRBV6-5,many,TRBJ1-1,TGTGCCAGCAGTTACCAGACAGGGGGCGAAGCTTTCTTT,CASSYQTGGEAFF
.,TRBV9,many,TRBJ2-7,TGTGCCAGCAGCGTCACCGCTAAGCCCCACGAGCAGTACTTC,CASSVTAKPHEQYF
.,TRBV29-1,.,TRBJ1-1,TGCAGCGTTGACCTAAACGCTGAAGCTTTCTTT,CSVDLNAEAFF
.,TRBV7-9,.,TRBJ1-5,TGTGCCAGCAGTAGTGAATTTAGCAATCAGCCCCAGCATTTT,CASSSEFSNQPQHF
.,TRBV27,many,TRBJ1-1,TGTGCCAGCAGCTTAAACACGAACACTGAAGCTTTCTTT,CASSLNTNTEAFF
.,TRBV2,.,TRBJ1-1,TGTGCCAGCCAGGACGGGGCTGGGACTGAAGCTTTCTTT,CASQDGAGTEAFF
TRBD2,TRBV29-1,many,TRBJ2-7,TGCAGCGTTGAAACGGCGGGAGGCTACGAGCAGTACTTC,CSVETAGGYEQYF
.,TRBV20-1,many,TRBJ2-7,TGCAGTGCTAGGGGACTCGATTACCCCTACGAGCAGTACTTC,CSARGLDYPYEQYF
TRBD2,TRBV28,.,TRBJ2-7,TGTGCCAGCAGTTTTAAGACTAGCGGAAGCTCCTACGAGCAGTACTTC,CASSFKTSGSSYEQYF
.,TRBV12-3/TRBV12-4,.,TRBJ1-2,TGTGCCGGCAGTTTATCCGGGCAGTCCTATGGCTACACCTTC,CAGSLSGQSYGYTF
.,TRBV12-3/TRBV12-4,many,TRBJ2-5,TGTGCCAGCAGTCGACAGGGAGGAGGAGAGACCCAGTACTTC,CASSRQGGGETQYF
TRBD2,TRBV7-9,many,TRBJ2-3,TGTGCCAGCAGCAACCCGACTAGCGGGATTTCAAGATTCACAGATACGCAGTATTTT,CASSNPTSGISRFTDTQYF
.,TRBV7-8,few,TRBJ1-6,TGTGCCAGCAGCCAACACCAGGCCGGAAGCTCCTATAATTCACCCCTCCACTTT,CASSQHQAGSSYNSPLHF
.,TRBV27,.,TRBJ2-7,TGTGCCAGCAGCCAAGGACTTGGCGGGGAGCCCTACGAGCAGTACTTC,CASSQGLGGEPYEQYF
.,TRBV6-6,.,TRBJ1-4,TGTGCCAGCAGTTACTACAGGAGTAATGAAAAACTGTTTTTT,CASSYYRSNEKLFF
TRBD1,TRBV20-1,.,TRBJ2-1,TGCAGTGCTAGAGACACCGGGACAGAAAATTACAATGAGCAGTTCTTC,CSARDTGTENYNEQFF
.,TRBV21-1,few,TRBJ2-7,TGTGCCAGCAGCAACCGGGACAGGGGCTCCGAGCAGTACTTC,CASSNRDRGSEQYF
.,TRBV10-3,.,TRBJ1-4,TGTGCCATCAGCGATACCTTGGGGGCAGGGAAGGATGAAAAACTGTTTTTT,CAISDTLGAGKDEKLFF
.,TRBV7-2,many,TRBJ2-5,TGTGCCAGCAGCCCACCCGGGACAAGTTGGGAGACCCAGTACTTC,CASSPPGTSWETQYF
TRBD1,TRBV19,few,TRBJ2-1,TGTGCCAGTAGTATAGGAGACAGGGGGAAGAATGAGCAGTTCTTC,CASSIGDRGKNEQFF
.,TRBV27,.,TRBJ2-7,TGTGCCAGCAGTCCACTACCTTTGACATGGTCCGGCCCCCAGTACGGGAGCTCCTACGAGCAGTACTTC,CASSPLPLTWSGPQYGSSYEQYF
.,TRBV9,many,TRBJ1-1,TGTGCCAGCAGCCCGAGCGGAGGTGTGGGGACTGAAGCTTTCTTT,CASSPSGGVGTEAFF
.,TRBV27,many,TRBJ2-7,TGTGCCAGCGGGGGGCACGAGCAGTACTTC,CASGGHEQYF
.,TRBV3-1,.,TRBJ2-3,TGTGCCAGCAGCCCCTCGTGGGGGAGTCCCCCAACAGATACGCAGTATTTT,CASSPSWGSPPTDTQYF
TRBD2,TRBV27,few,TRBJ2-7,TGTGCCAGCAGAGCGGGGGGGCGAGAGCAGTACTTC,CASRAGGREQYF
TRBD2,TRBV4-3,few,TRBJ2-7,TGCGCCAGCAGCCAAGATGTAGCGGGATTCTACGAGCAGTACTTC,CASSQDVAGFYEQYF
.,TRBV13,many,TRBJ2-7,TGTGCCAGCAGCTTAGGACAGGCGGCCGAGCAGTACTTC,CASSLGQAAEQYF
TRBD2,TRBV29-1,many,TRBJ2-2,TGCAGCGTTGAACCCCTAGCGGAGAACACCGGGGAGCTGTTTTTT,CSVEPLAENTGELFF
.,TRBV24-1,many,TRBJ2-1,TGTGCCACCAGTGGGGGCTACAATGAGCAGTTCTTC,CATSGGYNEQFF
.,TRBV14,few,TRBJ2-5,TGTGCCAGCAACCGGTACCAAGAGACCCAGTACTTC,CASNRYQETQYF
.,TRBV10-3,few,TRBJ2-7,TGTGCCATCAGTGAAATACGGGGCTACGAGCAGTACTTC,CAISEIRGYEQYF
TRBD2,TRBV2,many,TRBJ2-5,TGTGCCAGCAGTGCAACTAGCGGGGGTTACCAAGAGACCCAGTACTTC,CASSATSGGYQETQYF
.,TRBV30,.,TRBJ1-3,TGTGCCGCAAGGGTAGACTACTCTGGAAACACCATATATTTT,CAARVDYSGNTIYF
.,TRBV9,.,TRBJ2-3,TGTGCCCGCCGCCTCACACTCGGGGCGGCGGGCCGCAAAGATACGCAGTATTTT,CARRLTLGAAGRKDTQYF
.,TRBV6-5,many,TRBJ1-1,TGTGCCAGCAGGGGAAGACAGGAGAAAGCTTTCTTT,CASRGRQEKAFF
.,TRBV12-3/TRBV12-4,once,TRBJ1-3,TGTGCCTGCAACCGACCGGGACATCTCTCTGGAAACACCATATATTTT,CACNRPGHLSGNTIYF
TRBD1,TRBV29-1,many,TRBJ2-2,TGCAGCGTTGAGGGGACAGTTGCGAACACCGGGGAGCTGTTTTTT,CSVEGTVANTGELFF
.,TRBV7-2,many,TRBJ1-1,TGTGCCAGCAGCTTAGGGGGGCGGCTGCTTAACACTGAAGCTTTCTTT,CASSLGGRLLNTEAFF
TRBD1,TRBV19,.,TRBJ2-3,TGTGCCAGCCACTCCAGGGGGACAGATACGCAGTATTTT,CASHSRGTDTQYF
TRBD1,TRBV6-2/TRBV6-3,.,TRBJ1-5,TGTGCCAGCAGACTATCAGGGGGGACACCAAATCAGCCCCAGCATTTT,CASRLSGGTPNQPQHF
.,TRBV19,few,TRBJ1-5,TGTGCCAGTAGTATAGGGGGACGAGGTCTTTGGCCCCAGCATTTT,CASSIGGRGLWPQHF
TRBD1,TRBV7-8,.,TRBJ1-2,TGTGCCAGCAGCCAAAAGGGCCGAGACAGGGGAAACTATGGCTACACCTTC,CASSQKGRDRGNYGYTF
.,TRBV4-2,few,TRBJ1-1,TGTGCCACCACACCAGGCGGGGATGAAGCTTTCTTT,CATTPGGDEAFF
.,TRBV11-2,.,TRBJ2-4,TGTGCCAGCAGCTTAGGTCAGGGGAAAAACATTCAGTACTTC,CASSLGQGKNIQYF
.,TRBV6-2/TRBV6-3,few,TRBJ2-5,TGTGCCAGCAGTTACGGGACAACTACAGAGACCCAGTACTTC,CASSYGTTTETQYF